Listed below are T cell receptor beta chains from one sample, sequenced in a study of blood T cell repertoires in COVID-19. Profiled with immunoSEQ multiplex PCR; TCRdb holds only in-frame clones, not every one. The repertoire holds about 240,000 clones, with under 90% as singletons. Sequenced input: PBMCs or T cells enriched from blood (not recorded which). The receptors were sampled from a woman in her forties who had been exposed to COVID-19. Each CDR3 is given with its conserved first and last residue. A D gene is named only where the DNA matches it firmly. A row's size may be missing; if present it is once, few, many or a size class.

TRBJ2-5,NA,TRBV12-3/TRBV12-4,NA,CASSFGQETQYF,TGTGCCAGCAGTTTTGGCCAGGAGACCCAGTACTTC
TRBJ1-1,TRBD1,TRBV5-6,once,CASSFDLYPGQGTEAFF,TGTGCCAGCAGCTTCGATCTTTATCCGGGACAGGGCACTGAAGCTTTCTTT
TRBJ2-7,TRBD2,TRBV18,few,CASSPPISGGSGEQYF,TGTGCCAGCTCACCACCGATTAGCGGGGGATCCGGGGAGCAGTACTTC
TRBJ2-1,TRBD2,TRBV7-9,NA,CASSLGAGDYNEQFF,TGTGCCAGCAGCTTAGGGGCGGGGGACTACAATGAGCAGTTCTTC
TRBJ1-1,TRBD1,TRBV28,NA,CASSPGTGFTEAFF,TGTGCCAGCAGTCCCGGGACAGGGTTCACTGAAGCTTTCTTT
TRBJ1-5,NA,TRBV5-6,NA,CASSTGGVNQPQHF,TGTGCCAGCAGCACGGGGGGGGTCAATCAGCCCCAGCATTTT
TRBJ1-6,TRBD1,TRBV19,NA,CASTLGLGQGADSPLHF,TGTGCCAGTACCCTGGGTCTGGGACAGGGTGCCGATTCACCCCTCCACTTT
TRBJ1-5,TRBD1,TRBV28,NA,CASRGPGQAKPQHF,TGTGCCAGCAGGGGGCCGGGACAGGCAAAGCCCCAGCATTTT
TRBJ1-4,TRBD1,TRBV30,few,CAWSFTGAGEKLFF,TGTGCCTGGAGCTTCACAGGGGCAGGTGAAAAACTGTTTTTT
TRBJ2-7,NA,TRBV27,NA,CASSLSRRTYEQYF,TGTGCCAGCAGTTTATCGCGGCGGACCTACGAGCAGTACTTC
TRBJ2-6,NA,TRBV18,few,CASSPVGAGANVLTF,TGTGCCAGCTCACCAGTAGGGGCTGGGGCCAACGTCCTGACTTTC
TRBJ2-1,NA,TRBV14,NA,CASSQVPTGYDEQFF,TGTGCCAGCAGCCAAGTCCCGACAGGTTACGATGAGCAGTTCTTC
TRBJ2-7,NA,TRBV4-3,NA,CASSQDRRRDDYEQYF,TGCGCCAGCAGCCAAGATCGCAGGCGGGATGACTACGAGCAGTACTTC
TRBJ2-7,TRBD1,TRBV6-5,NA,CASSLGQGGEQYF,TGTGCCAGCAGTCTGGGACAGGGAGGCGAGCAGTACTTC
TRBJ1-5,NA,TRBV19,NA,CASSPGLAQPQHF,TGTGCCAGTAGCCCAGGTCTGGCACAGCCCCAGCATTTT
TRBJ1-5,NA,TRBV9,NA,CASPRTGVEPDSNQPQHF,TGTGCCAGTCCTCGAACCGGGGTGGAGCCTGATAGCAATCAGCCCCAGCATTTT
TRBJ1-1,TRBD1,TRBV27,NA,CASRADRANTEAFF,TGTGCCAGCAGGGCCGACAGGGCGAACACTGAAGCTTTCTTT
TRBJ2-5,TRBD2,TRBV9,NA,CASSVDTSGGAGETQYF,TGTGCCAGCAGCGTAGACACTAGCGGGGGGGCCGGAGAGACCCAGTACTTC
TRBJ1-2,TRBD1,TRBV19,NA,CASTGTGGVRGYTF,TGTGCCAGTACCGGGACAGGGGGCGTGCGGGGCTACACCTTC
TRBJ2-1,TRBD1,TRBV18,NA,CASSPDRGRDEQFF,TGTGCCAGCTCACCAGACAGGGGCAGGGATGAGCAGTTCTTC
TRBJ1-3,NA,TRBV2,NA,CGGGRNSGNTIYF,TGTGGGGGGGGGAGAAATTCTGGAAACACCATATATTTT
TRBJ1-2,NA,TRBV7-9,NA,CASRPDRVIGGYTF,TGTGCCAGCAGGCCGGACAGAGTCATAGGTGGCTACACCTTC
TRBJ1-2,TRBD1,TRBV11-2,NA,CASSLAPLRQGGALYGYTF,TGTGCCAGCAGCTTAGCACCTCTGAGACAGGGGGGGGCACTATACGGCTACACCTTC
TRBJ2-1,TRBD1,TRBV18,NA,CASSPGQGSYNEQFF,TGTGCCAGCTCACCGGGACAGGGCTCCTACAATGAGCAGTTCTTC
TRBJ2-7,NA,TRBV4-3,NA,CASSQEGDLNSYEQYF,TGCGCCAGCAGCCAAGAAGGGGATTTGAACTCCTACGAGCAGTACTTC
TRBJ2-3,NA,TRBV5-8,NA,CASSLGLRDTQYF,TGTGCCAGCAGCTTGGGGTTGCGAGATACGCAGTATTTT
TRBJ1-1,TRBD1,TRBV3-1/TRBV3-2,NA,CASSQGRGGDTEAFF,TGTGCCAGCAGCCAAGGAAGAGGGGGCGACACTGAAGCTTTCTTT
TRBJ2-2,NA,TRBV3-1/TRBV3-2,once,CASSHGSTAANTGELFF,TGTGCCAGCAGCCATGGATCGACAGCAGCGAACACCGGGGAGCTGTTTTTT
TRBJ1-1,NA,TRBV7-7,once,CASSSAPGTEAFF,TGTGCCAGCAGCTCCGCACCGGGCACTGAAGCTTTCTTT
TRBJ2-7,NA,TRBV28,NA,CASSRDRSKQYF,TGTGCCAGCAGCAGAGACAGATCCAAGCAGTACTTC
TRBJ1-4,NA,TRBV4-2,NA,CASSPMAPGENEKLFF,TGTGCCAGCAGCCCGATGGCGCCCGGGGAGAATGAAAAACTGTTTTTT
TRBJ2-3,TRBD2,TRBV9,NA,CASSAGTSVTDTQYF,TGTGCCAGCAGCGCCGGGACTAGCGTCACAGATACGCAGTATTTT
TRBJ2-5,TRBD2,TRBV20-1,few,CSASHVLAGVETQYF,TGCAGTGCTAGTCATGTACTAGCGGGGGTGGAGACCCAGTACTTC
TRBJ1-1,TRBD1,TRBV18,NA,CASSPLRGQSNTEAFF,TGTGCCAGCTCACCCCTCCGGGGACAGTCGAACACTGAAGCTTTCTTT
TRBJ2-1,TRBD1,TRBV14,NA,CASSPNRGSYNEQFF,TGTGCCAGCAGCCCTAACAGGGGGTCCTACAATGAGCAGTTCTTC
TRBJ1-5,NA,TRBV5-1,NA,CASSSLGGNQPQHF,TGCGCCAGCAGCTCACTTGGAGGCAATCAGCCCCAGCATTTT
TRBJ2-6,NA,TRBV7-2,many,CASSFYGANVLTF,TGTGCCAGCAGCTTCTACGGGGCCAACGTCCTGACTTTC
TRBJ2-1,TRBD1,TRBV5-1,NA,CASSLEDRSNNEQFF,TGCGCCAGCAGCTTGGAGGACAGGTCTAACAATGAGCAGTTCTTC
TRBJ2-1,NA,TRBV5-8,NA,CATRQPYNEQFF,TGTGCCACCCGACAGCCCTACAATGAGCAGTTCTTC
TRBJ1-1,TRBD1,TRBV5-4,NA,CASSSQGMNTEAFF,TGTGCCAGCAGTTCACAGGGGATGAACACTGAAGCTTTCTTT
TRBJ1-2,TRBD1,TRBV2,few,CASRNPGQEYGYTF,TGTGCCAGCAGGAATCCGGGACAGGAGTATGGCTACACCTTC